The sample holds many counts of the clone carrying this T cell receptor beta chain. Its antigen remains unknown. There are 15 residues in the CDR3. CDR1 and CDR2 (germline): SQVTM, ANQGSEA. Unmatched junction bases numbered 16, after V lost 8 bases and J lost 4 bases. The source of the sample is a study of neurological immune-mediated disorders. General study findings and limits: Subjects shared no identical expanded-clone CDR3 amino acid sequences, suggesting private TCR-beta repertoires in all groups.

5'RACE employing 10-nucleotide random UMIs yielded the cDNA. From 15-18 subjects, each sequencing run yielded over 170 million TCR-beta sequences. TCRdb itself ran the 5' RACE reads through MiXCR, one entry per CDR3 protein. The table lists tens of thousands of distinct CDR3 sequences, more than 14% of them singletons. This receptor was taken from a female donor with HTLV-1-associated myelopathy (HAM/TSP). Sequencing was performed on PBMCs. The chain couples TRBV29-1 to TRBJ2-5, with 7 bases lining up with TRBD1. As DNA, the CDR3 is TGCAGCTTTGGTTGGACAGGAAGGGTTGGAGAGACCCAGTACTTC. Translation: CSFGWTGRVGETQYF.